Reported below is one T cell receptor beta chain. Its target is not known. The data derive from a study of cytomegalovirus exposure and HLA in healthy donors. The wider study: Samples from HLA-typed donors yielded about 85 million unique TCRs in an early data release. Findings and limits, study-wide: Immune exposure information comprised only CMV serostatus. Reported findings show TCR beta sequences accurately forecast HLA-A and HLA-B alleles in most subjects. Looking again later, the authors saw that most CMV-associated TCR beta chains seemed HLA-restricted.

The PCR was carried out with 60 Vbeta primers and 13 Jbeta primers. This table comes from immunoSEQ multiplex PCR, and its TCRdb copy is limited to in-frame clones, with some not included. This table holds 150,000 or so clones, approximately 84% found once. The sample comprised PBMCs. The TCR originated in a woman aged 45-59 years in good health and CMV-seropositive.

The CDR3 reads CASSQRGQNGELFF. CDR3 sequence (DNA): TGTGCCAGTAGTCAGAGGGGGCAAAACGGGGAGCTGTTTTTT. The chain recombines TRBV19 with TRBJ2-2; 7 nucleotides agree with TRBD1. V shed 5 bases and J 7 bases; nucleotides not matched to a gene: 7. This CDR3 is built from 14 residues. The germline CDR1 and CDR2 sequences are LNHDA and SQIVND (reference sequence).